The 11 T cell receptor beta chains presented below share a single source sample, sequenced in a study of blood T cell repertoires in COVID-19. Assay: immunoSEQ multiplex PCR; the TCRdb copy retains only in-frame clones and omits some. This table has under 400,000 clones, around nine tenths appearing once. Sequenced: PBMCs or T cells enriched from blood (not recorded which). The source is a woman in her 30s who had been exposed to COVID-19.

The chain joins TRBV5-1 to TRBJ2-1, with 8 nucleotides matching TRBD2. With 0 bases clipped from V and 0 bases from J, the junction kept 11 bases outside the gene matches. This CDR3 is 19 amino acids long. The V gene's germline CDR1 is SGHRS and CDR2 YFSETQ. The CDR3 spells CASSLVLAAIQSSYNEQFF. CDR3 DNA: TGCGCCAGCAGCTTGGTACTAGCGGCAATTCAAAGCTCCTACAATGAGCAGTTCTTC.

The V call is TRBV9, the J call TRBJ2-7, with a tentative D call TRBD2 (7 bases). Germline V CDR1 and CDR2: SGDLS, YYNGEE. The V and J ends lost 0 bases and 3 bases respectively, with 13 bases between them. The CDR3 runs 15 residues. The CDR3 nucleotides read TGTGCCAGCAGCGTAGATGGAGCGGGACACTACGAGCAGTACTTC. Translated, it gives CASSVDGAGHYEQYF. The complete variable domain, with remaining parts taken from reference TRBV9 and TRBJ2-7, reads DSGVTQTPKHLITATGQRVTLRCSPRSGDLSVYWYQQSLDQGLQFLIQYYNGEERAKGNILERFSAQQFPDLHSELNLSSLELGDSALYFCASSVDGAGHYEQYFGPGTRLTVT.

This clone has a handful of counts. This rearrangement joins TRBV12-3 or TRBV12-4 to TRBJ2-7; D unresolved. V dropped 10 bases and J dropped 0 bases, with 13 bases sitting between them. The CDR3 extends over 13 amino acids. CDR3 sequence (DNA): TGTGCCACCAGCCGCCAGGCCTCCTACGAGCAGTACTTC. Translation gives CATSRQASYEQYF.

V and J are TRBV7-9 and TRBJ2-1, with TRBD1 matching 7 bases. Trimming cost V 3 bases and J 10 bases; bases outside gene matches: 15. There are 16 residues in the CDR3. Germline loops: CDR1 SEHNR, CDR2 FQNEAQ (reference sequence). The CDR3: CASSFIRDSNSGEQFF. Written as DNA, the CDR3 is TGTGCCAGCAGCTTCATCCGGGACAGTAATTCCGGGGAGCAGTTCTTC.

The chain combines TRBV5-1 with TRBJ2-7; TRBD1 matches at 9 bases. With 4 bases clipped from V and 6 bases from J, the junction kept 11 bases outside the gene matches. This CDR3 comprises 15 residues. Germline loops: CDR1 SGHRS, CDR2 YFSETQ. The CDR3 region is CASSTTGQGLSEQYF. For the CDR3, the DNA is TGCGCCAGCAGCACCACCGGACAGGGGCTAAGCGAGCAGTACTTC.

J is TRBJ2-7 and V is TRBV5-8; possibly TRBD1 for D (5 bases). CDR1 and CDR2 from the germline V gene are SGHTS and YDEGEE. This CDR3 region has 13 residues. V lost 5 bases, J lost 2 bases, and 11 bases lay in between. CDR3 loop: CASRGRVTYEQYF. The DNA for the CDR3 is TGTGCCAGCAGGGGCAGGGTCACCTACGAGCAGTACTTC.

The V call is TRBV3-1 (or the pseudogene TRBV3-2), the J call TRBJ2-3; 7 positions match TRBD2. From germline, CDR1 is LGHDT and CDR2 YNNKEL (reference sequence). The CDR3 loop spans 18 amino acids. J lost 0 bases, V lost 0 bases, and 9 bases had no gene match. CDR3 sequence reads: CASSQEPLAVSSTDTQYF. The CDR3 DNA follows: TGTGCCAGCAGCCAAGAACCTCTAGCGGTATCTAGCACAGATACGCAGTATTTT.

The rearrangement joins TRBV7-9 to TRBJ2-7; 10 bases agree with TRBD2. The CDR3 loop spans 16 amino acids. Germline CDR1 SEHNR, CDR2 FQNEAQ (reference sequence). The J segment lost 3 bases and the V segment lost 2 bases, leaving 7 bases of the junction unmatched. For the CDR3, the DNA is TGTGCCAGCAGCTTATTCTCCACTAGCGGGAACTACGAGCAGTACTTC. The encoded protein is CASSLFSTSGNYEQYF.

The CDR3 DNA reads TGTGCCAGCAGCTCGGGAGGAGGGGAGTACTTC. Protein product: CASSSGGGEYF. The J gene is TRBJ2-7, the V gene TRBV11-2; TRBD2 matches at 7 bases. After removal of 4 bases from V and 11 bases from J, the junction contained 5 bases not matched to a gene. The germline V gene encodes CDR1 SGHAT and CDR2 FQNNGV. This CDR3 region has 11 residues. Together with reference TRBV11-2 and TRBJ2-7, the CDR3 gives the full variable domain: EAGVAQSPRYKIIEKRQSVAFWCNPISGHATLYWYQQILGQGPKLLIQFQNNGVVDDSQLPKDRFSAERLKGVDSTLKIQPAKLEDSAVYLCASSSGGGEYFGPGTRLTVT.

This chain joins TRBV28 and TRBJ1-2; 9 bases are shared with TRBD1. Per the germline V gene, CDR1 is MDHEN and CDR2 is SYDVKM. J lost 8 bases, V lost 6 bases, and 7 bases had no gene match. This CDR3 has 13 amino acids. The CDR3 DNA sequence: TGTGCCAGCAGCAATACCGGGACAGGGGGCTACACCTTC. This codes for CASSNTGTGGYTF.

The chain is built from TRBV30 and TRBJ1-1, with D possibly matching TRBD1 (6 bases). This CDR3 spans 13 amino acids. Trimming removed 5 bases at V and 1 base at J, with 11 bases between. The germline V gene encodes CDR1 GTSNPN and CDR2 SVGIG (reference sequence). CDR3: CAWGRGQNTEAFF. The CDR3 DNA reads TGTGCCTGGGGCAGGGGTCAGAACACTGAAGCTTTCTTT.